These T cell receptor beta chains were read from a single sample in a study of T cells expressing NK-cell markers. After re-calling the 5' RACE reads, TCRdb lists one entry per CDR3 protein, DNA absent. In total, the table holds some 410,000 distinct CDR3 sequences. Specimen: blood T cells: a sorted CD56 or NKG2C T cell subset, CD4+ or CD8+ T cells, or bulk PBMC T cells (not recorded which). These receptors were obtained from a woman between 18 and 75 years old in good health. Each CDR3 is given with its conserved first and last residue. Not all rows give a size; the values are once, few, many and, for expanded clones, a class.

size: -
V: TRBV6-1
J: TRBJ2-4
CDR3: CASKLAGGNIQYF

size: -
V: TRBV5-6
J: TRBJ1-1
CDR3: CASSSVREAFF

size: -
V: TRBV5-4
J: TRBJ1-2
CDR3: CASSLVPRDSYGYTF

size: -
V: TRBV25-1
J: TRBJ2-3
CDR3: CASSEGVGTDTQYF

size: -
V: TRBV20-1
J: TRBJ2-1
CDR3: CSARRLRGGLENVLDEQFF

size: -
V: TRBV20-1
J: TRBJ2-1
CDR3: CSAVPGLKTYNEQFF

size: -
V: TRBV5-8
J: TRBJ1-4
CDR3: CASSLEGSNEKLFF

size: medium-sized
V: TRBV7-8
J: TRBJ2-1
CDR3: CASSLAGLRYNEQFF

size: -
V: TRBV5-1
J: TRBJ1-1
CDR3: CASSPKAVGTDTEAFF

size: -
V: TRBV20-1
J: TRBJ1-5
CDR3: CSARGGGQPQHF

size: -
V: TRBV20-1
J: TRBJ2-3
CDR3: CSAVTAGRTDTQYF

size: -
V: TRBV12-3/TRBV12-4
J: TRBJ1-4
CDR3: CASSQAPGTGRGLFF

size: -
V: TRBV4-2
J: TRBJ2-3
CDR3: CASSQSGGDTQYF

size: -
V: TRBV6-1
J: TRBJ2-2
CDR3: CASPRGGSGELFF

size: -
V: TRBV4-1
J: TRBJ1-2
CDR3: CASSQLGQANYGYTF

size: -
V: TRBV6-2/TRBV6-3
J: TRBJ2-5
CDR3: CATLLDRGLQETQYF

size: -
V: TRBV7-3
J: TRBJ2-3
CDR3: CASSLNRVVADTQYF

size: -
V: TRBV30
J: TRBJ2-1
CDR3: CAWSPPEGLAGNEQFF

size: -
V: TRBV4-3
J: TRBJ2-1
CDR3: CASSQEAGQGSYNEQFF

size: -
V: TRBV7-2
J: TRBJ1-1
CDR3: CASSWGSRGQTEAFF